This T cell receptor beta chain originates from a study of hypomethylating agent response in myelodysplastic syndrome. Study-level information: Responders were about 6 patients with complete response or hematologic improvement; about five were non-responders.

This clone has just one count. Unmatched junction bases numbered 6, after V lost 3 bases and J lost 5 bases. Germline V gene lookup returns CDR1 SEHNR and CDR2 FQNEAQ (reference sequence). The CDR3 has 15 residues. Libraries were prepared by immunoSEQ multiplex PCR; TCRdb keeps only in-frame clonotypes and omits some of them. The sample includes thousands of clones, about four fifths seen only once; the top ten take under 30%. This chain uses TRBV7-9 with TRBJ2-2, with 7 bases matching TRBD1. The sample in question was bone marrow, obtained before or after starting hypomethylating agent treatment for myelodysplastic syndrome (not recorded which). This clonotype was sampled from a human donor with myelodysplastic syndrome. The CDR3 DNA reads TGTGCCAGCAGCTTTGGGGACAGACCGACCGGGGAGCTGTTTTTT. Amino acid sequence: CASSFGDRPTGELFF.